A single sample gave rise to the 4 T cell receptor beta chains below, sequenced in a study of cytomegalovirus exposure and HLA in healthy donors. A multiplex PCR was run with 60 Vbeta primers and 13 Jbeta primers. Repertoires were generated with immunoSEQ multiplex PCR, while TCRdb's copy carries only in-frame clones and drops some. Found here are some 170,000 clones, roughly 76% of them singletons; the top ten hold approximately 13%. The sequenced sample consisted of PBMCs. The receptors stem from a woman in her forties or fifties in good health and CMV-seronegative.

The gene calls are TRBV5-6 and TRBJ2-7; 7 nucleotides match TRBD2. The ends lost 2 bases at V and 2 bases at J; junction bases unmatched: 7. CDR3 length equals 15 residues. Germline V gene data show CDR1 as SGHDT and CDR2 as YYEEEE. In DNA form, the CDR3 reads TGTGCCAGCAGCTTAGGGTCGAGCGGGGCCTACGAGCAGTACTTC. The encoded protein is CASSLGSSGAYEQYF.

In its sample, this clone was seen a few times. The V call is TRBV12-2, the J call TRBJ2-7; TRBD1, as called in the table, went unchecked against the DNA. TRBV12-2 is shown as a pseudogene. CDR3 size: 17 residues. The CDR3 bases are TGTGCAAGTCGCCCTTCCCTCCAACAAACAGCTCCCTACGAGCAGTACTTC. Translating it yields CASRPSLQQTAPYEQYF.

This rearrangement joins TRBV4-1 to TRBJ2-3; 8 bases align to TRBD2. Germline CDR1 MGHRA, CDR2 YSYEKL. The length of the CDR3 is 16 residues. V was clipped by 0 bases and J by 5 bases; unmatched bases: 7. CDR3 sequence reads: CASSQDGTSYIDTQYF. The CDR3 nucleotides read TGCGCCAGCAGCCAAGATGGGACTAGTTATATAGATACGCAGTATTTT.

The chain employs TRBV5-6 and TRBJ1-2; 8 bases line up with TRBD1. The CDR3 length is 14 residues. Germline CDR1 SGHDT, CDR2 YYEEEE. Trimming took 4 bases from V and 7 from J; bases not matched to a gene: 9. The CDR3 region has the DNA TGTGCCAGCAGCGCTGGGACAGGCCGCATTGGCTACACCTTC. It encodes CASSAGTGRIGYTF.